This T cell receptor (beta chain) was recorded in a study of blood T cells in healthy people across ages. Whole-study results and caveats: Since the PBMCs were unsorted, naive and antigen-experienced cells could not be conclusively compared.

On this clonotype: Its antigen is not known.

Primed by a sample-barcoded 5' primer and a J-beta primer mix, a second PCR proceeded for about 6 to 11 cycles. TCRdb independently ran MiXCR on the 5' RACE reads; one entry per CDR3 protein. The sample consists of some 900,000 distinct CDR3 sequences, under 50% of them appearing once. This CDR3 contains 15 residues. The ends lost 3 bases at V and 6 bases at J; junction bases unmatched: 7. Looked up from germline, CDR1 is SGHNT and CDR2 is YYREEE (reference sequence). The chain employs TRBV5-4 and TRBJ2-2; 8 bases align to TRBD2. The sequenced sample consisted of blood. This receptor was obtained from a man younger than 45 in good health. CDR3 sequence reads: CASSSPSGGPGELFF. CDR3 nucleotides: TGTGCCAGCAGCTCCCCTTCGGGGGGGCCCGGGGAGCTGTTTTTT.